A selection of T cell receptor beta chains follows, all from one sample in a study of response to subunit inactivated influenza vaccine. TCRdb re-called the RT-PCR reads with MiXCR, one entry per CDR3 protein. The sample has roughly 650,000 distinct CDR3 sequences, around 13% seen once. The sample was PBMCs from blood, taken 14 to 15 days before vaccination. The receptors come from a man aged 45-65 years who received an inactivated influenza vaccine. The CDR3 runs from the conserved cysteine through the conserved F or W. D genes are given only for firm matches. For some rows the clone size is stated as once, few or many, or as a class when expanded; others skip it.

j_gene	v_gene	abundance	d_gene	CDR3aa	CDR3nt
TRBJ2-7	TRBV7-2	-	-	CASSLGPRDHEQYF	TGTGCCAGCAGCTTAGGTCCCAGGGACCACGAGCAGTACTTC
TRBJ1-1	TRBV7-2	-	-	CASSLQQGPTEAFF	TGTGCCAGCAGCTTACAACAGGGTCCCACTGAAGCTTTCTTT
TRBJ2-3	TRBV20-1	many	-	CSARAPGDTQYF	TGCAGTGCTAGGGCCCCGGGTGATACGCAGTATTTT
TRBJ2-4	TRBV20-1	few	-	CSAFTSAKNIQYF	TGCAGTGCTTTCACTAGCGCCAAAAACATTCAGTACTTC
TRBJ1-1	TRBV19	-	-	CASSIRGRGTEAFF	TGTGCCAGTAGTATTCGAGGGAGGGGCACTGAAGCTTTCTTT
TRBJ2-3	TRBV7-9	few	-	CASSFAVSTDTQYF	TGTGCCAGCAGCTTCGCCGTTAGCACAGATACGCAGTATTTT
TRBJ2-7	TRBV4-2	-	-	CASSQEDLPGREQYF	TGTGCCAGCAGCCAAGAGGACCTCCCGGGCAGAGAGCAGTACTTC
TRBJ2-7	TRBV27	-	-	CASRSRVHEQYF	TGTGCCAGCAGATCCAGGGTCCACGAGCAGTACTTC
TRBJ1-1	TRBV10-3	few	-	CAISNRDIIRGNSEAFF	TGTGCCATCAGTAACCGGGACATCATACGAGGCAACTCTGAAGCTTTCTTT
TRBJ2-7	TRBV12-3/TRBV12-4	many	TRBD1	CASSLENRQGWTYEQYF	TGTGCCAGCAGTTTAGAAAACCGACAGGGTTGGACTTACGAGCAGTACTTC
TRBJ2-2	TRBV19	few	TRBD1	CASSIGTVKTGELFF	TGTGCCAGTAGTATTGGGACAGTGAAAACCGGGGAGCTGTTTTTT
TRBJ2-3	TRBV7-2	many	-	CASSPPPTDTQYF	TGTGCCAGCAGCCCCCCCCCCACAGATACGCAGTATTTT
TRBJ2-3	TRBV2	-	-	CASSLDRNPDTQYF	TGTGCCAGTTCCTTGGACCGCAATCCGGATACGCAGTATTTT
TRBJ1-2	TRBV29-1	-	-	CTRRRGGYTF	TGCACCCGACGAAGAGGTGGCTACACCTTC
TRBJ2-1	TRBV11-2	-	TRBD2	CASSYQRGGGDEQFF	TGTGCCAGCAGCTACCAGCGGGGGGGCGGGGATGAGCAGTTCTTC
TRBJ2-7	TRBV5-1	-	-	CASTGHTRGEQYF	TGCGCCAGCACAGGGCATACGAGGGGCGAGCAGTACTTC
TRBJ2-1	TRBV30	-	-	CAWSVSGEQFF	TGTGCCTGGAGTGTGAGTGGTGAGCAGTTCTTC
TRBJ2-2	TRBV5-1	few	TRBD1	CASSIPGQGTGELFF	TGCGCCAGCAGCATACCGGGACAGGGGACCGGGGAGCTGTTTTTT
TRBJ2-2	TRBV11-2	-	-	CASNTELETGELFF	TGTGCCAGCAACACTGAACTAGAGACCGGGGAGCTGTTTTTT
TRBJ2-2	TRBV7-2	-	-	CASSLVQGLELFF	TGTGCCAGCAGCTTAGTGCAGGGGTTAGAGCTGTTTTTT
TRBJ2-1	TRBV10-3	few	TRBD1	CATGTGAYNEQFF	TGTGCCACCGGGACAGGGGCGTACAATGAGCAGTTCTTC
TRBJ1-1	TRBV5-1	many	-	CASSSRRTPMNTEAFF	TGCGCCAGCAGCTCTCGACGGACCCCCATGAACACTGAAGCTTTCTTT
TRBJ1-5	TRBV7-8	many	TRBD1	CASSTKPGQGLNQPQHF	TGTGCCAGCAGCACTAAACCGGGACAGGGTTTGAATCAGCCCCAGCATTTT
TRBJ2-5	TRBV7-2	-	-	CASSFGRDIETQYF	TGTGCCAGCAGCTTCGGTCGGGACATTGAGACCCAGTACTTC
TRBJ2-3	TRBV20-1	few	TRBD1	CSARDPDRIYTDTQYF	TGCAGTGCTAGAGATCCGGACAGGATCTACACAGATACGCAGTATTTT
TRBJ2-1	TRBV4-3	-	-	CASSQRHQRASYNEQFF	TGCGCCAGCAGCCAAAGACACCAGCGGGCCTCCTACAATGAGCAGTTCTTC
TRBJ2-7	TRBV28	few	TRBD1	CASSIPGQGPYEQYF	TGTGCCAGCAGTATTCCGGGACAGGGGCCCTACGAGCAGTACTTC
TRBJ2-2	TRBV3-1	few	TRBD2	CASSQDAGLAGASGELFF	TGTGCCAGCAGCCAAGATGCCGGACTAGCGGGAGCGTCCGGGGAGCTGTTTTTT
TRBJ2-3	TRBV20-1	-	TRBD2	CSGLLLAGGRDTQYF	TGCAGTGGCCTACTACTAGCGGGGGGTAGAGATACGCAGTATTTT
TRBJ2-3	TRBV6-5	-	-	CASSYSRLTDTQYF	TGTGCCAGCAGTTACTCGAGACTGACAGATACGCAGTATTTT
TRBJ1-1	TRBV3-1	-	TRBD1	CASSQAGTGGVNTEAFF	TGTGCCAGCAGCCAAGCCGGGACAGGGGGCGTGAACACTGAAGCTTTCTTT
TRBJ2-3	TRBV4-2	few	-	CASSQEDGVVATDTQYF	TGTGCCAGCAGCCAAGAGGATGGAGTTGTTGCGACAGATACGCAGTATTTT
TRBJ1-5	TRBV28	-	-	CASLQGSNQPQHF	TGTGCCAGTCTTCAGGGGAGCAATCAGCCCCAGCATTTT
TRBJ2-1	TRBV9	-	-	CASSVGVTSYNEQFF	TGTGCCAGCAGCGTAGGAGTGACTAGCTACAATGAGCAGTTCTTC
TRBJ1-6	TRBV5-1	-	-	CASSLRVTDNSPLHF	TGCGCCAGCAGCCTCCGGGTCACAGATAATTCACCCCTCCACTTT
TRBJ2-5	TRBV5-1	few	-	CASSLLPNKETQYF	TGCGCCAGCAGCTTGTTACCTAACAAAGAGACCCAGTACTTC
TRBJ2-7	TRBV21-1	few	-	CASSKVLNSYEQYF	TGTGCCAGCAGCAAAGTACTGAACTCCTACGAGCAGTACTTC
TRBJ2-1	TRBV11-2	-	TRBD2	CASSLGPGLAPLRNEQFF	TGTGCCAGCAGCTTAGGTCCGGGACTAGCCCCTTTGAGGAATGAGCAGTTCTTC
TRBJ2-5	TRBV14	few	-	CASSRIAGASETQYF	TGTGCCAGCAGCCGGATTGCTGGGGCTTCGGAGACCCAGTACTTC
TRBJ1-2	TRBV3-1	few	-	CASAAENYGYTF	TGTGCCAGCGCGGCCGAAAACTATGGCTACACCTTC
TRBJ2-1	TRBV28	-	TRBD2	CASSFASGGANEQFF	TGTGCCAGCAGTTTCGCTAGCGGGGGGGCCAATGAGCAGTTCTTC
TRBJ2-1	TRBV7-9	many	TRBD2	CASLTSGRVNEQFF	TGTGCCAGCCTTACTAGCGGGAGGGTAAATGAGCAGTTCTTC
TRBJ2-7	TRBV20-1	few	-	CSAREESGPLSSYEQYF	TGCAGTGCTAGAGAAGAAAGTGGACCCTTGAGCTCCTACGAGCAGTACTTC
TRBJ2-1	TRBV2	few	TRBD1	CASRAGQGKSSSYNEQFF	TGTGCCAGCAGAGCGGGACAGGGGAAATCGAGCTCCTACAATGAGCAGTTCTTC
TRBJ2-3	TRBV6-2/TRBV6-3	-	TRBD2	CASRLSGGRLRGAFTDTQYF	TGTGCCAGCAGGCTGTCCGGGGGACGGCTGCGGGGGGCCTTCACAGATACGCAGTATTTT
TRBJ1-1	TRBV6-1	few	-	CASSEIALGDTEAFF	TGTGCCAGCAGTGAAATCGCGCTTGGGGACACTGAAGCTTTCTTT